This is a list of T cell receptor beta chains from one sample in a study of T-cell reconstitution after alpha-beta-depleted transplantation in children. TCRdb processed the PCR reads anew with MiXCR; each CDR3 protein has one entry. Of about 340,000 distinct CDR3 sequences listed, about 16% were seen once; the top ten hold about 41%. Sample: PBMCs, mostly from graft donor cells, taken 360 days after TCRalphabeta/CD19-depleted stem cell transplant. The receptor source for this set is a male patient between 2 and 10 years old who had a stem cell transplant for acute lymphoblastic leukemia, so the T cells may come from the graft donor. Both conserved end residues are part of each CDR3. D genes are given only for firm matches. Only some rows state a clone size, as once, few, many or a class for expanded clones.

J gene: TRBJ2-7
V gene: TRBV29-1
D gene: TRBD2
clone size: many
CDR3 protein: CSVVTSGIPYEQYF
CDR3 DNA: TGCAGCGTTGTGACTAGCGGGATCCCCTACGAGCAGTACTTC

J gene: TRBJ2-7
V gene: TRBV20-1
D gene: NA
clone size: few
CDR3 protein: CSARGLEAYEQYF
CDR3 DNA: TGCAGTGCCCGCGGGCTAGAGGCCTACGAGCAGTACTTC

J gene: TRBJ2-1
V gene: TRBV6-5
D gene: TRBD2
clone size: many
CDR3 protein: CASSYSRGSGSFEQFF
CDR3 DNA: TGTGCCAGCAGTTACTCCCGGGGTAGCGGGAGTTTTGAGCAGTTCTTC

J gene: TRBJ2-1
V gene: TRBV3-1
D gene: NA
clone size: NA
CDR3 protein: CASIHGLALNNEQFF
CDR3 DNA: TGTGCCAGCATCCACGGGCTAGCCCTAAACAATGAGCAGTTCTTC

J gene: TRBJ2-5
V gene: TRBV5-1
D gene: NA
clone size: many
CDR3 protein: CASSLHLRVQETQYF
CDR3 DNA: TGCGCCAGCAGCCTCCACCTCAGGGTTCAAGAGACCCAGTACTTC

J gene: TRBJ2-7
V gene: TRBV10-3
D gene: TRBD2
clone size: few
CDR3 protein: CALRPGLRKHLSSYEQYF
CDR3 DNA: TGTGCCCTCCGACCGGGACTACGGAAACATCTTAGCTCCTACGAGCAGTACTTC

J gene: TRBJ2-7
V gene: TRBV7-2
D gene: TRBD1
clone size: NA
CDR3 protein: CAIKTGVHEYEQYF
CDR3 DNA: TGTGCCATAAAGACAGGGGTCCATGAGTACGAGCAGTACTTC

J gene: TRBJ1-3
V gene: TRBV29-1
D gene: NA
clone size: few
CDR3 protein: CSAGPSPSGNTIYF
CDR3 DNA: TGCAGCGCCGGGCCCTCGCCCTCTGGAAACACCATATATTTT

J gene: TRBJ2-2
V gene: TRBV15
D gene: NA
clone size: NA
CDR3 protein: CATSRGRTGELFF
CDR3 DNA: TGTGCCACCAGCAGAGGAAGGACCGGGGAGCTGTTTTTT

J gene: TRBJ2-3
V gene: TRBV20-1
D gene: TRBD2
clone size: many
CDR3 protein: CSARLREISTDTQYF
CDR3 DNA: TGCAGTGCTAGATTGCGGGAGATCAGCACAGATACGCAGTATTTT

J gene: TRBJ2-7
V gene: TRBV3-1
D gene: TRBD2
clone size: few
CDR3 protein: CASSQDGTSGQAYEQYF
CDR3 DNA: TGTGCCAGCAGCCAAGATGGCACTAGCGGTCAAGCCTACGAGCAGTACTTC

J gene: TRBJ1-5
V gene: TRBV27
D gene: TRBD1
clone size: many
CDR3 protein: CASSLRPGQNTNQPQHF
CDR3 DNA: TGTGCCAGCAGTCTCCGTCCGGGACAGAATACCAATCAGCCCCAGCATTTT

J gene: TRBJ2-3
V gene: TRBV4-3
D gene: NA
clone size: NA
CDR3 protein: CASSQDQIAPTQYF
CDR3 DNA: TGCGCCAGCAGCCAAGATCAGATAGCTCCGACGCAGTATTTT

J gene: TRBJ2-5
V gene: TRBV20-1
D gene: TRBD2
clone size: NA
CDR3 protein: CSASSLGLVSSETQYF
CDR3 DNA: TGCAGTGCTAGTAGTCTGGGACTAGTCTCAAGTGAGACCCAGTACTTC

J gene: TRBJ2-1
V gene: TRBV5-1
D gene: TRBD2
clone size: few
CDR3 protein: CASSLAGETWSEQFF
CDR3 DNA: TGCGCCAGCAGCTTAGCGGGAGAAACCTGGAGTGAGCAGTTCTTC

J gene: TRBJ1-1
V gene: TRBV7-6
D gene: NA
clone size: NA
CDR3 protein: CASSLQAGSEAFF
CDR3 DNA: TGTGCCAGCAGCTTACAGGCAGGCAGTGAAGCTTTCTTT

J gene: TRBJ2-4
V gene: TRBV12-3/TRBV12-4
D gene: TRBD1
clone size: few
CDR3 protein: CASTSWSTGVAKNIQYF
CDR3 DNA: TGTGCCAGCACCTCATGGTCGACAGGGGTAGCCAAAAACATTCAGTACTTC

J gene: TRBJ2-1
V gene: TRBV5-1
D gene: TRBD2
clone size: NA
CDR3 protein: CASSVRLAEINEQFF
CDR3 DNA: TGCGCCAGCAGCGTCAGGCTAGCGGAAATCAATGAGCAGTTCTTC

J gene: TRBJ2-7
V gene: TRBV4-2
D gene: TRBD2
clone size: many
CDR3 protein: CASSQEQLAGVGEQYF
CDR3 DNA: TGTGCCAGCAGCCAAGAACAGCTAGCGGGAGTAGGGGAGCAGTACTTC

J gene: TRBJ1-3
V gene: TRBV7-9
D gene: NA
clone size: NA
CDR3 protein: CASSRGDWRNTIYF
CDR3 DNA: TGTGCCAGCAGCCGGGGGGATTGGCGGAACACCATATATTTT

J gene: TRBJ2-1
V gene: TRBV7-7
D gene: NA
clone size: few
CDR3 protein: CASSLDPRSEQFF
CDR3 DNA: TGTGCTAGCAGCTTAGACCCTAGGAGTGAGCAGTTCTTC

J gene: TRBJ2-2
V gene: TRBV12-3/TRBV12-4
D gene: NA
clone size: few
CDR3 protein: CASRPGTPTGELFF
CDR3 DNA: TGTGCCAGCAGGCCGGGGACGCCCACCGGGGAGCTGTTTTTT

J gene: TRBJ2-3
V gene: TRBV29-1
D gene: NA
clone size: many
CDR3 protein: CSIGTPPYNDTQYF
CDR3 DNA: TGCAGCATCGGGACCCCCCCTTACAACGATACGCAGTATTTT

J gene: TRBJ2-7
V gene: TRBV9
D gene: TRBD1
clone size: few
CDR3 protein: CASSPHGQGVYEQYF
CDR3 DNA: TGTGCCAGCAGCCCCCACGGGCAGGGGGTATACGAGCAGTACTTC

J gene: TRBJ2-1
V gene: TRBV12-5
D gene: NA
clone size: few
CDR3 protein: CASGLQSRPSSYNEQFF
CDR3 DNA: TGTGCTAGTGGTTTGCAAAGTAGGCCTAGCTCCTACAATGAGCAGTTCTTC

J gene: TRBJ2-1
V gene: TRBV4-1
D gene: NA
clone size: NA
CDR3 protein: CASSLGGRYEQFF
CDR3 DNA: TGCGCCAGCAGCCTCGGAGGACGGTATGAGCAGTTCTTC

J gene: TRBJ2-1
V gene: TRBV28
D gene: NA
clone size: many
CDR3 protein: CASSSLTPLRTEYEQFF
CDR3 DNA: TGTGCCAGCAGTTCCCTTACCCCACTCCGGACCGAGTATGAGCAGTTCTTC

J gene: TRBJ2-1
V gene: TRBV5-6
D gene: TRBD1
clone size: NA
CDR3 protein: CASSYRGRSYNEQFF
CDR3 DNA: TGTGCCAGCAGCTACAGGGGACGCTCCTACAATGAGCAGTTCTTC

J gene: TRBJ2-2
V gene: TRBV28
D gene: NA
clone size: few
CDR3 protein: CASLPGDRSTGELFF
CDR3 DNA: TGTGCCAGCCTACCGGGGGACCGTAGCACCGGGGAGCTGTTTTTT

J gene: TRBJ2-4
V gene: TRBV28
D gene: NA
clone size: NA
CDR3 protein: CASSLNGRGVATIQYF
CDR3 DNA: TGTGCCAGCAGTTTAAACGGGAGAGGTGTTGCAACCATTCAGTACTTC

J gene: TRBJ2-3
V gene: TRBV12-3/TRBV12-4
D gene: NA
clone size: NA
CDR3 protein: CASSLISAGLRADTQYF
CDR3 DNA: TGTGCCAGCAGCTTAATTTCCGCGGGACTTCGCGCAGATACGCAGTATTTT

J gene: TRBJ1-5
V gene: TRBV19
D gene: NA
clone size: NA
CDR3 protein: CASSILRGDGNQPQHF
CDR3 DNA: TGTGCCAGTAGTATTTTAAGGGGGGACGGCAATCAGCCCCAGCATTTT